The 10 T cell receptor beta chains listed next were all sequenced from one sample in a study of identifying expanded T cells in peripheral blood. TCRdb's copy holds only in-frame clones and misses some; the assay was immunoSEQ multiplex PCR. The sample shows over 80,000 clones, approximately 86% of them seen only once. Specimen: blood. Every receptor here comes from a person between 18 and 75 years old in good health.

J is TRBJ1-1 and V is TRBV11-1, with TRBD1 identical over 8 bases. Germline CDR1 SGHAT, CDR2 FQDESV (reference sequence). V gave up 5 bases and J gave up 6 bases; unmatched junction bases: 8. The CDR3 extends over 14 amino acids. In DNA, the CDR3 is TGTGCCAGCAGCCCGAGACAGGGGTCCGCTGAAGCTTTCTTT. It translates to CASSPRQGSAEAFF.

The CDR3 sequence is CASSTGVAPGAAGDTQYF. The CDR3 nucleotides read TGTGCCAGCAGCACAGGGGTCGCTCCCGGGGCGGCAGGGGATACGCAGTATTTT. The chain joins TRBV7-2 to TRBJ2-3; 7 positions match TRBD1. Germline trimming cut 5 bases from V and 6 bases from J; bases unmatched to any gene: 20. The germline V gene encodes CDR1 SGHTA and CDR2 FQGNSA. CDR3 size: 18 residues.

DNA for the CDR3: TGTGCCAGCAGCTTCTTAGAGACCCAGTACTTC. It yields the protein CASSFLETQYF. The chain is built from TRBV7-9 and TRBJ2-5; D is unclear. The germline CDR1 and CDR2 sequences are SEHNR and FQNEAQ (reference sequence). The V end lost 3 bases, the J end lost 4 bases, and 3 bases lay between the germline ends. The CDR3 spans 11 residues.

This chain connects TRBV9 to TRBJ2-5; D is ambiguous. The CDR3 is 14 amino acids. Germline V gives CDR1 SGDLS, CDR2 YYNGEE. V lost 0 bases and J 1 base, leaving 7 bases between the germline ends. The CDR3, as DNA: TGTGCCAGCAGCGTAGACGTGATCCAAGAGACCCAGTACTTC. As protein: CASSVDVIQETQYF.

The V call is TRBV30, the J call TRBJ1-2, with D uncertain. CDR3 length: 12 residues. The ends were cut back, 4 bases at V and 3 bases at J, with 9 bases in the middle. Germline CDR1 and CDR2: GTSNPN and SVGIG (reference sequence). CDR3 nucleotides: TGTGCCTGGATACTGGGATACTATGGCTACACCTTC. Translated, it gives CAWILGYYGYTF.

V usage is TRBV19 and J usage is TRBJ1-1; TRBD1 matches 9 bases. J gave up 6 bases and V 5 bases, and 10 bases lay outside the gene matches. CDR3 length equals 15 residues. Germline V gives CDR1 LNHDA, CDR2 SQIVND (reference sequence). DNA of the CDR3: TGTGCCAGTAGTGGGGCGGAGGGACAGGGTGCTGAAGCTTTCTTT. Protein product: CASSGAEGQGAEAFF.

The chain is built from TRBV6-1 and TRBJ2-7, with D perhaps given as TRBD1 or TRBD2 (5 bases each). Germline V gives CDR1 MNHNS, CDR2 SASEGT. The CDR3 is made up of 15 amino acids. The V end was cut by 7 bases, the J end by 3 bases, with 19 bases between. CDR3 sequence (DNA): TGTGCCAGCACCATCCTTCTCGGGACGGTCTACGAGCAGTACTTC. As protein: CASTILLGTVYEQYF.

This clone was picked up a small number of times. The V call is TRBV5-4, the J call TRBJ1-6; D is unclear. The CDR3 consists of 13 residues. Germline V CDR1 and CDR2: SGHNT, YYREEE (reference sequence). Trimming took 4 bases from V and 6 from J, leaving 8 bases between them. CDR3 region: CASSRDPNSPLHF. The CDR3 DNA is TGTGCCAGCAGCAGGGATCCTAATTCACCCCTCCACTTT.

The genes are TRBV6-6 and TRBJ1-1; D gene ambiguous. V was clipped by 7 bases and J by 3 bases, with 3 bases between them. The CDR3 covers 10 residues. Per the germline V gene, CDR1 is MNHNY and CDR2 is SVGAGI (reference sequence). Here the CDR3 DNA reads TGTGCCAGCAAGCACACTGAAGCTTTCTTT. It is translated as CASKHTEAFF.

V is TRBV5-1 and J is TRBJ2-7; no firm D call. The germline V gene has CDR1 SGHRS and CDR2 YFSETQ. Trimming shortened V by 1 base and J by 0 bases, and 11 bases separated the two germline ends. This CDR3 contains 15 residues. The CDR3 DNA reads TGCGCCAGCAGCTTGAGCTCGGACGGCTCCTACGAGCAGTACTTC. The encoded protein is CASSLSSDGSYEQYF.